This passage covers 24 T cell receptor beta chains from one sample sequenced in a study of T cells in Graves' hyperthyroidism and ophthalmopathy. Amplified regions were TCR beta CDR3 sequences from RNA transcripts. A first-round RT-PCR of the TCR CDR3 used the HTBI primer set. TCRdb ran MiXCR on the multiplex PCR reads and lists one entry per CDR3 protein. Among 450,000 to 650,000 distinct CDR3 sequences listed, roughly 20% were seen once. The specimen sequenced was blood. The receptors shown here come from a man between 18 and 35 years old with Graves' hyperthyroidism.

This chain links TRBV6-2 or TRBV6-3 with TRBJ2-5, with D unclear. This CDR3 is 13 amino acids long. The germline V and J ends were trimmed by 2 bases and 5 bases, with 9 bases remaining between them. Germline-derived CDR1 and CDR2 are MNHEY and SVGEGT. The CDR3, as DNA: TGTGCCAGCAGTTACCACGACACGGAGACCCAGTACTTC. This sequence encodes CASSYHDTETQYF.

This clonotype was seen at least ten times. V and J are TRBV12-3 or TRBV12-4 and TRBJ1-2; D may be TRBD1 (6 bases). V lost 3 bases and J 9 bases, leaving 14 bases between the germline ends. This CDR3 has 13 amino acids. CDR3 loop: CASSLGGQRRYTF. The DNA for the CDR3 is TGTGCCAGCAGTTTGGGGGGGCAGCGACGCTACACCTTC.

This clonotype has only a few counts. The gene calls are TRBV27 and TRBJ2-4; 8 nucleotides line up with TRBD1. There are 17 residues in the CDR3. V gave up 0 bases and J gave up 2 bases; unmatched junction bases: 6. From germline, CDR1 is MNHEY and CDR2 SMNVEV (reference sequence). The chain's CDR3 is CASSLSGQDVTKNIQYF. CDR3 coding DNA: TGTGCCAGCAGTTTATCGGGACAGGACGTTACCAAAAACATTCAGTACTTC.

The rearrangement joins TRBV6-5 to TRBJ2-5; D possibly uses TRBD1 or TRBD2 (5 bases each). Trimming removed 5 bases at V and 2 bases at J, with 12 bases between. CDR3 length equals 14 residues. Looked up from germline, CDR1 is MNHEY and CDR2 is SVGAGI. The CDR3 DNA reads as TGTGCCAGCAGTCACGGGACGTTACAAGAGACCCAGTACTTC. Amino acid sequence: CASSHGTLQETQYF.

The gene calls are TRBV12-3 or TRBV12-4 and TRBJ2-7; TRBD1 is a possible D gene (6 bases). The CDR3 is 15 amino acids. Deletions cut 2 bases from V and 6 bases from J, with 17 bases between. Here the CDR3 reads CASSLRRLTGSEQYF. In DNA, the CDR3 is TGTGCCAGCAGTTTACGCCGACTAACAGGGTCCGAGCAGTACTTC.

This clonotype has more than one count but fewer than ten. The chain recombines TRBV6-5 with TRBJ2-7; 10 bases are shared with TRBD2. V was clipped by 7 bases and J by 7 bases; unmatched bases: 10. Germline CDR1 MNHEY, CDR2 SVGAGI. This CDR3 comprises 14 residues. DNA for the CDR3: TGTGCCAGCACTGTACTAGCGGGGCCTGAAGAGCAGTACTTC. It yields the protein CASTVLAGPEEQYF.

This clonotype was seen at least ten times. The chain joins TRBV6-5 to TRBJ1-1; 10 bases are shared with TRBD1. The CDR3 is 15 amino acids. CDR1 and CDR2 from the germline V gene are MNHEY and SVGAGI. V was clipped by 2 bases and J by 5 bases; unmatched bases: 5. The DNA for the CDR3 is TGTGCCAGCAGTTACCTCGGACAGGGGGGGACTGAAGCTTTCTTT. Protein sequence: CASSYLGQGGTEAFF.

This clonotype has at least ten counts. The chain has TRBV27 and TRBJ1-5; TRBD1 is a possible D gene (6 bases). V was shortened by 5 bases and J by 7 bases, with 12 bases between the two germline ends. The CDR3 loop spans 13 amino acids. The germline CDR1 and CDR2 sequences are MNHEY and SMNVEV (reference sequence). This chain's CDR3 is CASSVGGAQPQHF. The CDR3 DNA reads TGTGCCAGCAGTGTGGGGGGGGCACAGCCCCAGCATTTT.

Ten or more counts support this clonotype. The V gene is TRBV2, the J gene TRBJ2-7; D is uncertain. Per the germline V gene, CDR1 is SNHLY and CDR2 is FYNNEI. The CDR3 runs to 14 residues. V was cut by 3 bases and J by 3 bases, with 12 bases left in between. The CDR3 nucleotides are TGTGCCAGCAGTGATGGGTACAGCGACTACGAGCAGTACTTC. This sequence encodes CASSDGYSDYEQYF. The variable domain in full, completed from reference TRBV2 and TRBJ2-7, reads EPEVTQTPSHQVTQMGQEVILRCVPISNHLYFYWYRQILGQKVEFLVSFYNNEISEKSEIFDDQFSVERPDGSNFTLKIRSTKLEDSAMYFCASSDGYSDYEQYFGPGTRLTVT.

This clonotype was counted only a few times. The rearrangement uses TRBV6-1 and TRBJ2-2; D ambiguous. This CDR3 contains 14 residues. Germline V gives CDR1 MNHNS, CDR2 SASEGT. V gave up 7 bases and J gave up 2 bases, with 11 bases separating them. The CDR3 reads CASIGKLNTGELFF. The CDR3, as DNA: TGTGCCAGCATCGGTAAACTAAACACCGGGGAGCTGTTTTTT.

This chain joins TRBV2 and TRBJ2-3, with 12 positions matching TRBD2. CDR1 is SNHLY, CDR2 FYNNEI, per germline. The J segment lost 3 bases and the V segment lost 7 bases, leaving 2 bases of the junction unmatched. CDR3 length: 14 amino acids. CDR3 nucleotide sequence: TGTGCCAGCATCGGACTAGCGGGAACAGATACGCAGTATTTT. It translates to CASIGLAGTDTQYF.

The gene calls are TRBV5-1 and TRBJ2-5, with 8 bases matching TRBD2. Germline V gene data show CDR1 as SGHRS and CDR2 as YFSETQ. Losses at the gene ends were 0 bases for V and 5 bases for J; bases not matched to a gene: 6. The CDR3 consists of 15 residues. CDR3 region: CASSLEGGGLETQYF. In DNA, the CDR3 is TGCGCCAGCAGCTTGGAAGGCGGGGGGCTGGAGACCCAGTACTTC.

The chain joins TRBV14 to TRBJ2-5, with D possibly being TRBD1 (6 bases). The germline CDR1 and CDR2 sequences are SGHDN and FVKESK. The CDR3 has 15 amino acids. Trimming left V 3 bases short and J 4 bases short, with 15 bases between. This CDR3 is CASSHLTGKGETQYF. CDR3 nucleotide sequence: TGTGCCAGCAGCCATCTAACAGGGAAGGGAGAGACCCAGTACTTC.

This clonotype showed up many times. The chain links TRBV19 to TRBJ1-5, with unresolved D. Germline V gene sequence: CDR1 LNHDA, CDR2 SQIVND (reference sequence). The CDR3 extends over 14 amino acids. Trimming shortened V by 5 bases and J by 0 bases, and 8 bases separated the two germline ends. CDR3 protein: CASSVSYSNQPQHF. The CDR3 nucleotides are TGTGCCAGTAGTGTCTCTTATAGCAATCAGCCCCAGCATTTT.

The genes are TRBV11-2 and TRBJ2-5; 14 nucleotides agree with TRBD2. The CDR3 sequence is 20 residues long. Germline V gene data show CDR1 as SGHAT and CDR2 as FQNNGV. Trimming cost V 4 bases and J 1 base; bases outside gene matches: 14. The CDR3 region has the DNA TGTGCCAGCAGCTCCCTCGTACCGGGACTAGCGGGGGTAACCCAAGAGACCCAGTACTTC. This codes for CASSSLVPGLAGVTQETQYF.

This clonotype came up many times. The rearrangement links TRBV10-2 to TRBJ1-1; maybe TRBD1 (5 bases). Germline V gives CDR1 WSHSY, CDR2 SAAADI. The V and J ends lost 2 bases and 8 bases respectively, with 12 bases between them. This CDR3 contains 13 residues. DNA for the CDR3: TGCGCCAGCAGTGAGAGGGGCCCAGCGGAAGCTTTCTTT. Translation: CASSERGPAEAFF.

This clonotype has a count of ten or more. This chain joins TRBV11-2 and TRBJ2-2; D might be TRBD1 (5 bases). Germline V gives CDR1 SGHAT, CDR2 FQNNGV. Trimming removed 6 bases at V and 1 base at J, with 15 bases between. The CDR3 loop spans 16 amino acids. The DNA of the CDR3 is TGTGCCAGCAGTCTAATTGGTGGACAGAACACCGGGGAGCTGTTTTTT. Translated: CASSLIGGQNTGELFF.

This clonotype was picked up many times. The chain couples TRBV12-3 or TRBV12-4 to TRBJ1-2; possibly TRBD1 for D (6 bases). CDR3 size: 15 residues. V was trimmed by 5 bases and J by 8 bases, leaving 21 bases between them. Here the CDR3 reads CASSTRDTGSGGYTF. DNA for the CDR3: TGTGCCAGCAGTACCCGGGACACTGGTTCGGGCGGCTACACCTTC.

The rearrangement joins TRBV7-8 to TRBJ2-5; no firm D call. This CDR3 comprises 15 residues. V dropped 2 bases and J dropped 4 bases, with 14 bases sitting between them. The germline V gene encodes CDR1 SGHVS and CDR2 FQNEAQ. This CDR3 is CASSLTPVSSETQYF. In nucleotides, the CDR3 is TGTGCCAGCAGCTTAACCCCGGTCTCCTCAGAGACCCAGTACTTC.

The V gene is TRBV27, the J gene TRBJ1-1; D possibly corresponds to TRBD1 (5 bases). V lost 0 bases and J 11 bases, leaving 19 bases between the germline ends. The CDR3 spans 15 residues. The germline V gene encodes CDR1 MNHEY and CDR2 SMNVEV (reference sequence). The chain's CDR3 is CASSLSLGGVEAAFF. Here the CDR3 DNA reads TGTGCCAGCAGTTTATCTTTGGGGGGGGTCGAAGCCGCTTTCTTT.

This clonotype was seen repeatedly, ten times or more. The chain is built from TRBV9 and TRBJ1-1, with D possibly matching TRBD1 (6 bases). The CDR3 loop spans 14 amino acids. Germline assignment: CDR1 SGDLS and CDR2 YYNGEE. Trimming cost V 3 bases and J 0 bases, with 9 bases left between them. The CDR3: CASSAGDVNTEAFF. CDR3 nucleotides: TGTGCCAGCAGCGCAGGGGATGTGAACACTGAAGCTTTCTTT.

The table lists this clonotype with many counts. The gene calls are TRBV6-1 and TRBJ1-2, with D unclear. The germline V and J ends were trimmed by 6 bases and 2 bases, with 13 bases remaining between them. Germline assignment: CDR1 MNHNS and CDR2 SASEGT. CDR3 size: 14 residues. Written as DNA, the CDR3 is TGTGCCAGCAGGAGGCAAGGATTGAACTATGGCTACACCTTC. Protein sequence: CASRRQGLNYGYTF.

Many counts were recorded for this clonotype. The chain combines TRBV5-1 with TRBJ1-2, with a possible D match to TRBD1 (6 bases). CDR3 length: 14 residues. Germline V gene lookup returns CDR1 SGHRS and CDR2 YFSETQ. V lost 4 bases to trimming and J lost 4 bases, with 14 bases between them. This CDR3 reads CASSLNGGAYGYTF. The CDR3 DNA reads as TGCGCCAGCAGCCTTAACGGGGGCGCCTATGGCTACACCTTC. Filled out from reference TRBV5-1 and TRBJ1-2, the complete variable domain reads KAGVTQTPRYLIKTRGQQVTLSCSPISGHRSVSWYQQTPGQGLQFLFEYFSETQRNKGNFPGRFSGRQFSNSRSEMNVSTLELGDSALYLCASSLNGGAYGYTFGSGTRLTVV.

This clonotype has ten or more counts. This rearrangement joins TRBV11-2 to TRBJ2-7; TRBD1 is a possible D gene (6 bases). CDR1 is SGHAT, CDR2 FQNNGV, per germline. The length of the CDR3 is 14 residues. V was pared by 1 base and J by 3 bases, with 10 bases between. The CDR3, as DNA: TGTGCCAGCAGCTTAGGGGACACCCGCTACGAGCAGTACTTC. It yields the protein CASSLGDTRYEQYF.